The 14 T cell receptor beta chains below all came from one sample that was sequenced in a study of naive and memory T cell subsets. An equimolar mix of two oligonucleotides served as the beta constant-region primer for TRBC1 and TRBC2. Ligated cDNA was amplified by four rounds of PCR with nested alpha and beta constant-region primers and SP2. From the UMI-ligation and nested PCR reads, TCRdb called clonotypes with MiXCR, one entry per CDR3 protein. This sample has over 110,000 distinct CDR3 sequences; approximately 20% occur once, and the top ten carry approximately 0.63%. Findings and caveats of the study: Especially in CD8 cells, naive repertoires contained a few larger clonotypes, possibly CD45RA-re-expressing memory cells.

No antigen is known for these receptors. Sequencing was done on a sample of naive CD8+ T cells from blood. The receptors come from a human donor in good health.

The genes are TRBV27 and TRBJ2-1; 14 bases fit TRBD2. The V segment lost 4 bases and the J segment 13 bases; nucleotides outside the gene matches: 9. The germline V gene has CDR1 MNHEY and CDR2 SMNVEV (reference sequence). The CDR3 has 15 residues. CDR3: CASSSGTSGSLEQFF. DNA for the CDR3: TGTGCCAGCAGTTCCGGGACTAGCGGGAGTCTGGAACAGTTCTTC.

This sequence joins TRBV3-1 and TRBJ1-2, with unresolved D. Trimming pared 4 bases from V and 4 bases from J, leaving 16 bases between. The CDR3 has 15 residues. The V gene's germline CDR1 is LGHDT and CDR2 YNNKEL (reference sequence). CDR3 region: CASSPSGEWGYGYTF. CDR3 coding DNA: TGTGCCAGCAGCCCTTCCGGGGAATGGGGCTATGGCTACACCTTC.

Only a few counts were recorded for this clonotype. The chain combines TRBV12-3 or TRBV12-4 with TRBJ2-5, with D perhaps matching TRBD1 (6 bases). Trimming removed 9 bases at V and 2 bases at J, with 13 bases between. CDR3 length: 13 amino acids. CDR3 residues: CASSRQAQETQYF. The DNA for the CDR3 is TGTGCCAGTTCCCGACAGGCTCAAGAGACCCAGTACTTC.

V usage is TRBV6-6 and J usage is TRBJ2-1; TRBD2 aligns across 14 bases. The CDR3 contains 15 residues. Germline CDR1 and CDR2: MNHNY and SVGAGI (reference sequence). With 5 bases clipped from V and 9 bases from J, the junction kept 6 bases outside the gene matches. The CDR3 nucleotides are TGTGCCAGCAGTAAGACTAGCGGGAGGGCCGGTGAGCAGTTCTTC. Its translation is CASSKTSGRAGEQFF.

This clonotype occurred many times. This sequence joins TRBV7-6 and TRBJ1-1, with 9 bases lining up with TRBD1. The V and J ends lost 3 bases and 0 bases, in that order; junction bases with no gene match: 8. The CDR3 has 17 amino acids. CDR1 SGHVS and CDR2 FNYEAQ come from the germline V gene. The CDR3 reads CASSFFTGGAMNTEAFF. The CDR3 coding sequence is TGTGCCAGCAGCTTCTTCACAGGGGGCGCAATGAACACTGAAGCTTTCTTT.

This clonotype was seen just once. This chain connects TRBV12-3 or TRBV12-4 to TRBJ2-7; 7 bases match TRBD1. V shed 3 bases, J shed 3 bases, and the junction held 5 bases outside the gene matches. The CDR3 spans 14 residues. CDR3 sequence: CASSFGTEGYEQYF. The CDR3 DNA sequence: TGTGCCAGCAGTTTTGGGACAGAGGGCTACGAGCAGTACTTC.

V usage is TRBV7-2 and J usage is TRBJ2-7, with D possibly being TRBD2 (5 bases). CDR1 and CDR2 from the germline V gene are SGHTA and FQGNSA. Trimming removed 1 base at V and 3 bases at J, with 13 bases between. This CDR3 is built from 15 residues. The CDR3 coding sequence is TGTGCCAGCAGCTTAGTAGACTACCCGATCTACGAGCAGTACTTC. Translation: CASSLVDYPIYEQYF. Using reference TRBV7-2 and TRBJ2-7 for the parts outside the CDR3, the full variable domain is GAGVSQSPSNKVTEKGKDVELRCDPISGHTALYWYRQSLGQGLEFLIYFQGNSAPDKSGLPSDRFSAERTGGSVSTLTIQRTQQEDSAVYLCASSLVDYPIYEQYFGPGTRLTVT.

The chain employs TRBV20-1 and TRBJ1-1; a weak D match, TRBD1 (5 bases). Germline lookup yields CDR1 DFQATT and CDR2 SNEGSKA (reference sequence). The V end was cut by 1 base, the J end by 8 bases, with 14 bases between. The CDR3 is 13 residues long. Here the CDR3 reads CSARVRGGSEAFF. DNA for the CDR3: TGCAGTGCTAGAGTAAGGGGAGGGTCGGAAGCTTTCTTT.

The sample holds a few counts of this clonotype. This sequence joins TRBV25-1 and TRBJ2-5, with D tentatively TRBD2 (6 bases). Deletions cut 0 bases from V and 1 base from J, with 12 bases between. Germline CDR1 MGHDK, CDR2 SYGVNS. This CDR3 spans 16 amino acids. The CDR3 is CASSEYDHGGQETQYF. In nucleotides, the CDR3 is TGTGCCAGCAGTGAATACGACCACGGGGGCCAAGAGACCCAGTACTTC.

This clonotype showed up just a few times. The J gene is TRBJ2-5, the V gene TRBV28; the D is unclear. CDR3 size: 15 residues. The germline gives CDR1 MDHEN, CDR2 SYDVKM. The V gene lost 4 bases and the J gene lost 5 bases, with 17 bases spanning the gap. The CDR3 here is CASSYITSTGETQYF. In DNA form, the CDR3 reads TGTGCCAGCAGTTATATAACATCGACTGGGGAGACCCAGTACTTC.

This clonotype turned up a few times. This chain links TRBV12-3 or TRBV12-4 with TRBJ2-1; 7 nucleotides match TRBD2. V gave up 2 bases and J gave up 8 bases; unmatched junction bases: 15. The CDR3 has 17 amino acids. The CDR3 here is CASSLSLAESSLDEQFF. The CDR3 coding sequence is TGTGCCAGCAGTTTAAGTCTAGCGGAAAGTAGCCTCGATGAGCAGTTCTTC.

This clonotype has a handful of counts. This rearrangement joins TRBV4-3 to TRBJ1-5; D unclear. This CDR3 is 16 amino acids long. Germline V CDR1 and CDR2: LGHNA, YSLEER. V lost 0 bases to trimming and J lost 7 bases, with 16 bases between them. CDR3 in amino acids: CASSQDWGGRRQPQHF. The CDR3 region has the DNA TGCGCCAGCAGCCAAGATTGGGGAGGGAGGCGACAGCCCCAGCATTTT.

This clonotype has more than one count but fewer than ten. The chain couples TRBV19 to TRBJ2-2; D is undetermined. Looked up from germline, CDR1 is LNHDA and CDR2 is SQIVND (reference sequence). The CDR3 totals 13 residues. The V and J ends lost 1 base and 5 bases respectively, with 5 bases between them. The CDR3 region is CASSIGGTGELFF. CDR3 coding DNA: TGTGCCAGTAGTATAGGGGGAACCGGGGAGCTGTTTTTT.

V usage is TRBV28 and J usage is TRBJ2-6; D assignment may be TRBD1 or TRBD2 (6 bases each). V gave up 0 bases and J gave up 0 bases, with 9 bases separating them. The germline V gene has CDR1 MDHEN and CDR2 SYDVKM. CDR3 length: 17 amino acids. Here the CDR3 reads CASSLWGGRSGANVLTF. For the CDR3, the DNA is TGTGCCAGCAGTTTATGGGGGGGCCGCTCTGGGGCCAACGTCCTGACTTTC.